This T cell receptor beta chain came from a study of T cells expressing NK-cell markers. This CDR3 comprises 16 residues. The germline gives CDR1 SEHNR, CDR2 FQNEAQ (reference sequence). TCRdb re-called the 5' RACE reads and catalogs CDR3 proteins one per entry, DNA excluded. The listing records hundreds of thousands of distinct CDR3 sequences. This receptor was taken from a man aged 18-70 years in good health. This rearrangement joins TRBV7-9 to TRBJ2-7. Sample: blood T cells: a sorted CD56 or NKG2C T cell subset, CD4+ or CD8+ T cells, or bulk PBMC T cells (not recorded which). CDR3 protein: CASSLVTGFGVEEQYF.